This T cell receptor (beta chain) was profiled in a study of shared clonotypes between healthy human individuals. With V trimmed by 4 bases and J by 2 bases, 5 bases remained unmatched. The CDR3 is 14 amino acids. Looked up from germline, CDR1 is SGHNT and CDR2 is YYREEE (reference sequence). Method: immunoSEQ multiplex PCR; TCRdb's copy keeps in-frame clones and lacks some. The table lists 2 million to 2.5 million clones, around 90% of them singletons. The chain has TRBV5-4 and TRBJ2-7, with 8 bases matching TRBD1. The clonotype comes from a man aged 18 to 29 in good health. Some clones in this sample may be carry-over from other donors' samples. The sample consisted of naive CD4+ T cells from PBMCs. This sample's subset: CD45RA+ positively selected. The CDR3, as DNA: TGTGCCAGCAGCGACAGGGGATCCACCTACGAGCAGTACTTC. Its translation: CASSDRGSTYEQYF. The entire variable domain, with the rest obtained from reference TRBV5-4 and TRBJ2-7, is as follows: ETGVTQSPTHLIKTRGQQVTLRCSSQSGHNTVSWYQQALGQGPQFIFQYYREEENGRGNFPPRFSGLQFPNYSSELNVNALELDDSALYLCASSDRGSTYEQYFGPGTRLTVT.